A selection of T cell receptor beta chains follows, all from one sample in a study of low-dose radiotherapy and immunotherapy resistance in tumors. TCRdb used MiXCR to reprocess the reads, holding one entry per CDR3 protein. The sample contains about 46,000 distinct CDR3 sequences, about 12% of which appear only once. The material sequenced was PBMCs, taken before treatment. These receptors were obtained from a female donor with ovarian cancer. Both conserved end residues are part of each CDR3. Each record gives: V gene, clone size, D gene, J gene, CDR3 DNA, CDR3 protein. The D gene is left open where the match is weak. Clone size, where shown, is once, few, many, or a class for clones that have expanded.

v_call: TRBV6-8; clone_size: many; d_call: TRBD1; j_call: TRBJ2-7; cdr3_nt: TGTGCCAGCAGTTACTCCCGACAGGGCTACGAGCAGTACTTC; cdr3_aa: CASSYSRQGYEQYF
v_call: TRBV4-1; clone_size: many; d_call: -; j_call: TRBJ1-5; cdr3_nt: TGCGCCAGCAGCCCGAAAGGGTTGTGGGATTTTCAGCCCCAGCATTTT; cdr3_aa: CASSPKGLWDFQPQHF
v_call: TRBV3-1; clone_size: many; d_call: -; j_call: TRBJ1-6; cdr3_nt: TGTGCCAGCAACCAAATCTATGGATTGGAAAGGGCCAGGTATAATTCACCCCTCCACTTT; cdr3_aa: CASNQIYGLERARYNSPLHF
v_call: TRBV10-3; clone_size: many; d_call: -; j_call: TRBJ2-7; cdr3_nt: TGTGCCATCACCGATCCCCTGGCAGGTTCCTACGAGCAGTACTTC; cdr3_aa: CAITDPLAGSYEQYF
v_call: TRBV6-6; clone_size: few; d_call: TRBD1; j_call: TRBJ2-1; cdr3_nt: TGTGCCAGCAGGCGCGAGGGGGCCCTCGATGAGCAGTTCTTC; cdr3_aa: CASRREGALDEQFF
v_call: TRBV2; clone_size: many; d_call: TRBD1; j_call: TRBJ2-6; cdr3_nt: TGTGCCAGCACCGCTAGTCCCGGGACAGTTACAGGGGCCAACGTCCTGACTTTC; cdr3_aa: CASTASPGTVTGANVLTF
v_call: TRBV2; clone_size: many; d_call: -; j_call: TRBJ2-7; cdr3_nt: TGTGCCAGCACCACGGACGGGCGAGGCGAGCAGTACTTC; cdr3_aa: CASTTDGRGEQYF
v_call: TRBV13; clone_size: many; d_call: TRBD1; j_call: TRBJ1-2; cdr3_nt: TGTGCCAGCAGCCGCTTACAGGGGATGCTCTATGGCTACACCTTC; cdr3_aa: CASSRLQGMLYGYTF
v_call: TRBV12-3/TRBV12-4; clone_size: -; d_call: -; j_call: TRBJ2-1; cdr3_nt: TGTGCCAGCAGTTCCAATGCGGGACATCGCTACAATGAGCAGTTCTTC; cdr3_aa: CASSSNAGHRYNEQFF
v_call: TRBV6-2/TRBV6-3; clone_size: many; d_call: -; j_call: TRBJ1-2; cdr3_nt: TGTGCCACGTTCTACTATGGCTACACCTTC; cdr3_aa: CATFYYGYTF
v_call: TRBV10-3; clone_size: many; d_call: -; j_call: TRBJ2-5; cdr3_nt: TGTGCCATCAGTGAGGGGGGTTCCCAGGAGACCCAGTACTTC; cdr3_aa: CAISEGGSQETQYF